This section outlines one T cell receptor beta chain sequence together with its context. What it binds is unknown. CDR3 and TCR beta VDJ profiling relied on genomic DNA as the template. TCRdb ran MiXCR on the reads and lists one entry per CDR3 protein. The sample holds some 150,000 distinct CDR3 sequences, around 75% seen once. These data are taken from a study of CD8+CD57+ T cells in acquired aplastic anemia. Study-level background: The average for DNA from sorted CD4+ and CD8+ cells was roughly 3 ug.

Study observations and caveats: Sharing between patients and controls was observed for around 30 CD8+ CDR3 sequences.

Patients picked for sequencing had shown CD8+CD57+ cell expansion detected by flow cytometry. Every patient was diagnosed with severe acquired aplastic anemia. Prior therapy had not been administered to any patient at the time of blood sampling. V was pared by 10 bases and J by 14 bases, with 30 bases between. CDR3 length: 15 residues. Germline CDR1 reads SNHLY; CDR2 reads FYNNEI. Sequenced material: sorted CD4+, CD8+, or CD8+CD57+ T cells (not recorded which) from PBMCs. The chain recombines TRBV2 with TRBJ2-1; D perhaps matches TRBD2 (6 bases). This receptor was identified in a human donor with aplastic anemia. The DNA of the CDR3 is TGTGCCACCCCTGGAAGCAGCGGGTCCCTCCAGGGTGAGTTCTTC. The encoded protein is CATPGSSGSLQGEFF. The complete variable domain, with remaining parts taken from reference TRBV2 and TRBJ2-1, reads EPEVTQTPSHQVTQMGQEVILRCVPISNHLYFYWYRQILGQKVEFLVSFYNNEISEKSEIFDDQFSVERPDGSNFTLKIRSTKLEDSAMYFCATPGSSGSLQGEFFGPGTRLTVL.